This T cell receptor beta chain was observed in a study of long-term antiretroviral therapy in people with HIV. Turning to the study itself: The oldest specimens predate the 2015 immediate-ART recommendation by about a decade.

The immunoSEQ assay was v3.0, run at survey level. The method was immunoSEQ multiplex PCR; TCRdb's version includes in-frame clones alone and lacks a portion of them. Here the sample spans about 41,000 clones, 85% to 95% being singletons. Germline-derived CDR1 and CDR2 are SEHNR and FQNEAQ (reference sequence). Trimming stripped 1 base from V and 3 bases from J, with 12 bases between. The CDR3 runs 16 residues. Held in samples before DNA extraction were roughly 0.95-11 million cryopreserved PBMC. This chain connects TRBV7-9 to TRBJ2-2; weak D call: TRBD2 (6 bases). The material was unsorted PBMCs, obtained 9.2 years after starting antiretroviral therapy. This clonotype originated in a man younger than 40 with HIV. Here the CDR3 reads CASSLGEALDTGELFF. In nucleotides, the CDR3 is TGTGCCAGCAGCTTAGGGGAGGCCCTCGACACCGGGGAGCTGTTTTTT.